A few counts support the clone carrying this T cell receptor beta chain. Antigen unknown. The data were taken from a study of cytomegalovirus exposure and HLA in healthy donors. Study as a whole: Early released data comprised tens of millions of unique TCRs from HLA-typed donors.

Primers included in the PCR were 60 Vbeta and 13 Jbeta primers. In the original processing: Approximately 11 million shared chains were among some 75 million unique TCR beta chains counted in a later analysis. Sequencing was performed with immunoSEQ multiplex PCR; in TCRdb, only in-frame clones are kept and a portion is missing. V, J and clone size derive from that table, while D and trimming were established from the DNA sequence. The data contain 85,000 to 130,000 clones, roughly 76% of them singletons. Study results and limitations: Reportedly, fewer N-insertions than the roughly 690-donor mean appeared in an Asian-associated ancestry cluster in a later analysis. A later analysis linked a missense variant in DCLRE1C to the trimming of TCR beta V and J genes.

The CDR3 sequence is 13 residues long. Germline CDR1 and CDR2: GTSNPN and SVGIG (reference sequence). V was cut by 1 base and J by 4 bases, with 8 bases left in between. This receptor was obtained from a woman aged 45-65 years in good health and CMV-seropositive. The chain combines TRBV30 with TRBJ1-5; D is perhaps TRBD1 (5 bases). Sequencing used PBMCs. The DNA for the CDR3 is TGTGCCTGGAGTGGACAGATGAATCAGCCCCAGCATTTT. It specifies CAWSGQMNQPQHF.